These T cell receptor beta chains were read from a single sample in a study of T cell responses to AZD1222 COVID-19 vaccine. TCRdb's table, derived via immunoSEQ multiplex PCR, lists solely in-frame clones and lacks some. The data contain approximately 190,000 clones, 92% of them seen just once; the ten biggest clones take up over 1%. Here the sequenced sample was peripheral blood, taken on day 0 of AZD1222 vaccination. All receptors derive from an adult in good health. CDR3s include the opening cysteine and the closing phenylalanine or tryptophan. The D gene is left open where the match is weak. Size is omitted from some rows. Given values are once, few, many or a class for expanded clones.

d_gene	v_gene	j_gene	abundance	CDR3aa	CDR3nt
NA	TRBV4-1	TRBJ2-3	NA	CASSQANMGFTDTQYF	TGCGCCAGCAGCCAAGCTAACATGGGGTTCACAGATACGCAGTATTTT
TRBD1	TRBV19	TRBJ2-2	NA	CASSATGVLNTGELFF	TGTGCCAGTAGTGCAACAGGGGTCTTGAACACCGGGGAGCTGTTTTTT
TRBD1	TRBV4-3	TRBJ2-2	NA	CASSQMQGARTGELFF	TGCGCCAGCAGCCAAATGCAGGGGGCGAGGACCGGGGAGCTGTTTTTT
NA	TRBV24-1	TRBJ2-3	NA	CATSELDGTDTQYF	TGTGCCACCAGTGAACTCGACGGCACAGATACGCAGTATTTT
NA	TRBV4-1	TRBJ2-7	once	CASSQEGETYEQYF	TGCGCCAGCAGCCAAGAAGGAGAGACCTACGAGCAGTACTTC
NA	TRBV3-1/TRBV3-2	TRBJ2-7	NA	CASSWAGVEQYF	TGTGCCAGCAGCTGGGCAGGGGTCGAGCAGTACTTC
NA	TRBV7-6	TRBJ1-5	NA	CASSLTGQINQPQHF	TGTGCCAGCAGCTTAACAGGACAGATAAATCAGCCCCAGCATTTT
TRBD2	TRBV27	TRBJ2-5	NA	CASSLFLAGGPIPSVQETQYF	TGTGCCAGCAGTTTATTTCTAGCGGGGGGGCCTATCCCGTCCGTTCAAGAGACCCAGTACTTC
NA	TRBV30	TRBJ1-3	NA	CAWSVGTFGNTIYF	TGTGCCTGGAGTGTAGGGACCTTCGGAAACACCATATATTTT
TRBD1	TRBV7-9	TRBJ1-5	NA	CASSRGQGFYGNQPQHF	TGTGCCAGCAGCCGGGGACAGGGTTTTTACGGCAATCAGCCCCAGCATTTT
TRBD1	TRBV9	TRBJ2-1	NA	CASSVRPGGHEQFF	TGTGCCAGCAGCGTGCGTCCAGGGGGCCATGAGCAGTTCTTC
NA	TRBV7-9	TRBJ2-7	NA	CASSLVAYEQYF	TGTGCCAGCAGCTTAGTGGCCTACGAGCAGTACTTC
TRBD1	TRBV5-1	TRBJ2-1	NA	CASSTGQGAKQFF	TGCGCCAGCAGCACGGGACAGGGGGCGAAGCAGTTCTTC
NA	TRBV5-1	TRBJ2-5	once	CASSRGGEGETQYF	TGCGCCAGCAGCCGGGGTGGAGAGGGAGAGACCCAGTACTTC
NA	TRBV2	TRBJ2-7	NA	CASSDGGEGRFSYEQYF	TGTGCCAGCAGTGACGGAGGGGAAGGCAGGTTCTCCTACGAGCAGTACTTC
NA	TRBV28	TRBJ2-7	NA	CASSLGWQGGFPYEQYF	TGTGCCAGCAGTTTAGGTTGGCAGGGGGGTTTCCCCTACGAGCAGTACTTC
NA	TRBV19	TRBJ2-3	NA	CASSYSYFTDTQYF	TGTGCCAGTAGTTACTCGTATTTCACAGATACGCAGTATTTT
TRBD2	TRBV7-9	TRBJ2-3	NA	CASSPDIAGGRGTQYF	TGTGCCAGCAGCCCTGATATAGCGGGGGGGCGAGGTACGCAGTATTTT
TRBD1	TRBV7-9	TRBJ1-5	NA	CASSLAPTNGQGWYQPQHF	TGTGCCAGCAGCTTAGCTCCGACCAACGGACAGGGTTGGTATCAGCCCCAGCATTTT
NA	TRBV7-2	TRBJ2-4	NA	CASRGVAKNIQYF	TGTGCCAGCAGAGGGGTGGCCAAAAACATTCAGTACTTC
NA	TRBV6-1	TRBJ1-4	NA	CASSGRRTATNEKLFF	TGTGCCAGCAGTGGAAGGAGGACGGCAACTAATGAAAAACTGTTTTTT
NA	TRBV30	TRBJ2-4	few	CAWNLNGNIQYF	TGTGCCTGGAATCTTAATGGGAACATTCAGTACTTC
NA	TRBV6-1	TRBJ1-2	NA	CASSDPAVGGYTF	TGTGCCAGCAGTGATCCGGCGGTGGGTGGCTACACCTTC
NA	TRBV10-3	TRBJ1-2	once	CAIMSQQNYGYTF	TGTGCCATCATGTCCCAGCAGAACTATGGCTACACCTTC
NA	TRBV12-3/TRBV12-4	TRBJ2-1	NA	CASSPDSHEQFF	TGTGCCAGCAGTCCCGACAGCCATGAGCAGTTCTTC
TRBD1	TRBV5-1	TRBJ2-1	NA	CASSAGTGGYNEQFF	TGCGCCAGCAGCGCTGGGACAGGGGGCTACAATGAGCAGTTCTTC
NA	TRBV6-6	TRBJ1-1	NA	CASSYILVDTEAFF	TGTGCCAGCAGTTACATTTTGGTTGACACTGAAGCTTTCTTT
NA	TRBV6-6	TRBJ2-7	once	CASKDMSWDEQYF	TGTGCCAGCAAAGACATGAGCTGGGACGAGCAGTACTTC
TRBD1	TRBV6-5	TRBJ2-2	NA	CAEGRDRRTGELFF	TGTGCCGAGGGACGGGACAGGCGCACCGGGGAGCTGTTTTTT